This entry concerns a single TCR beta chain. Its antigen remains unidentified. Within the sample, other DNA sequences also encode this same CDR3. cDNA prepared by RNA extraction and subsequent reverse transcription served as the template for sequencing. The data were produced by immunoSEQ multiplex PCR, yet TCRdb's version contains in-frame clones alone and is incomplete. The data hold roughly 200,000 clones, with 50% to 65% observed a single time. The data originate from a study of CD8+ T cells in alopecia areata. Across the study: Patients given treatment had severity scored by the percentage of scalp area affected. Study-level results: Uncertain still, given a single nonresponder, is whether baseline CD8+ expansion links to response. Tofacitinib produced a significant decrease in scalp clonality and in expanded CD8+ clones among the top 100.

Treatment reported: oral pan-JAK inhibitor, 5-10 mg twice daily. This specimen consisted of CD8+ T cells sorted from blood, obtained at week 24, from a patient treated with tofacitinib. This clonotype was obtained from a human donor with alopecia areata.

CDR3 amino acids: CASSFSLRGTEAFF. The CDR3 DNA sequence: TGTGCCAGCAGTTTCTCCCTCAGGGGAACTGAAGCTTTCTTT. V and J are TRBV27 and TRBJ1-1, with D perhaps matching TRBD1 (6 bases). CDR3 length: 14 residues. Germline V gene data show CDR1 as MNHEY and CDR2 as SMNVEV (reference sequence). V gave up 3 bases and J gave up 5 bases, with 13 bases separating them.